Below are 26 T cell receptor beta chains sequenced from a single sample in a study of blood T cell repertoires in COVID-19. The data were produced by immunoSEQ multiplex PCR, yet TCRdb's version contains in-frame clones alone and is incomplete. This table holds roughly 200,000 clones, around 90% found once. The source material was PBMCs or T cells enriched from blood (not recorded which). These receptors were taken from a man aged 30 to 39 in a cohort exposed to, infected with or recovered from COVID-19 (not recorded which).

The chain joins TRBV1 to TRBJ2-7; the table gives TRBD2 as D, unverified against the DNA. TRBV1 is an annotated pseudogene. The CDR3 is 16 residues long. CDR3 in amino acids: CTSSQQTGLAGAEQYF. The CDR3 DNA is TGCACCAGCAGCCAACAGACCGGACTAGCGGGAGCCGAGCAGTACTTC.

This chain uses TRBV6-5 with TRBJ2-5; the D gene is possibly TRBD2 (5 bases). Trimming pared 0 bases from V and 4 bases from J, leaving 9 bases between. CDR3 length equals 14 residues. Germline loops: CDR1 MNHEY, CDR2 SVGAGI. The DNA for the CDR3 is TGTGCCAGCAGTTACTCTCTAGCCCGAGAGACCCAGTACTTC. This encodes CASSYSLARETQYF.

The rearrangement uses TRBV19 and TRBJ2-4; maybe TRBD1 (6 bases). The CDR3 length is 13 residues. V lost 6 bases and J 4 bases, leaving 10 bases between the germline ends. In germline, CDR1 is LNHDA, CDR2 SQIVND (reference sequence). The CDR3 DNA reads as TGTGCCAGTAGCTGGACAGCTAAAAACATTCAGTACTTC. It is translated as CASSWTAKNIQYF. The full variable domain, in which reference TRBV19 and TRBJ2-4 provide the parts outside the CDR3, is DGGITQSPKYLFRKEGQNVTLSCEQNLNHDAMYWYRQDPGQGLRLIYYSQIVNDFQKGDIAEGYSVSREKKESFPLTVTSAQKNPTAFYLCASSWTAKNIQYFGAGTRLSVL.

The chain joins TRBV28 to TRBJ1-5; no clear D gene. CDR1 and CDR2 from the germline V gene are MDHEN and SYDVKM. CDR3 length: 12 amino acids. V was clipped by 4 bases and J by 7 bases, with 8 bases between them. CDR3 loop: CASSSPEQPQHF. CDR3 nucleotide sequence: TGTGCCAGCAGTTCCCCTGAGCAGCCCCAGCATTTT.

This sequence joins TRBV2 and TRBJ1-4; D not certain. Trimming pared 7 bases from V and 8 bases from J, leaving 17 bases between. This CDR3 spans 14 amino acids. The germline V gene has CDR1 SNHLY and CDR2 FYNNEI. CDR3 in amino acids: CASTQLGGGEKLFF. The CDR3 DNA follows: TGTGCCAGCACCCAGTTGGGAGGAGGGGAAAAACTGTTTTTT.

This clone was observed a handful of times. The V and J genes are TRBV2 and TRBJ1-1, with a possible D match to TRBD1 (6 bases). The CDR3 sequence is 13 residues long. Germline assignment: CDR1 SNHLY and CDR2 FYNNEI. Trimming cost V 5 bases and J 5 bases, with 12 bases left between them. Here the CDR3 DNA reads TGTGCCAGCAGTTTAACAGGGCAAACTGAAGCTTTCTTT. This codes for CASSLTGQTEAFF.

V usage is TRBV27 and J usage is TRBJ1-6; tentative D call: TRBD1 (6 bases). From germline, CDR1 is MNHEY and CDR2 SMNVEV (reference sequence). The V and J ends lost 2 bases and 4 bases respectively, with 6 bases between them. The CDR3 extends over 14 amino acids. The CDR3 sequence is CASSLGQYNSPLHF. In nucleotides, the CDR3 is TGTGCCAGCAGTTTAGGACAGTATAATTCACCCCTCCACTTT.

The chain carries TRBV7-2 and TRBJ2-7, with 9 bases lining up with TRBD1. The CDR3 contains 13 residues. With 5 bases clipped from V and 5 bases from J, the junction kept 4 bases outside the gene matches. Germline lookup yields CDR1 SGHTA and CDR2 FQGNSA. The CDR3 protein is CASSRDRVNEQYF. CDR3 nucleotide sequence: TGTGCCAGCAGCAGGGACAGGGTCAACGAGCAGTACTTC.

CDR3 sequence reads: CSALAGHIQYF. The DNA of the CDR3 is TGCAGTGCACTAGCGGGGCACATTCAGTACTTC. The chain has TRBV20-1 and TRBJ2-4; 10 bases are shared with TRBD2. J was trimmed by 8 bases and V by 6 bases; bases with no gene match: 1. The CDR3 runs 11 residues. CDR1 DFQATT and CDR2 SNEGSKA come from the germline V gene (reference sequence).

CDR3 region: CASSYAGETGELFF. The CDR3 region has the DNA TGTGCCAGCAGTTACGCGGGAGAAACCGGGGAGCTGTTTTTT. The gene calls are TRBV6-5 and TRBJ2-2; 7 bases agree with TRBD2. This CDR3 has 14 residues. Germline values: CDR1 MNHEY, CDR2 SVGAGI. V gave up 2 bases and J gave up 5 bases; unmatched junction bases: 2.

The rearrangement joins TRBV6-5 to TRBJ1-5, with 7 positions matching TRBD1. Germline V gene data show CDR1 as MNHEY and CDR2 as SVGAGI. The CDR3 sequence is 14 residues long. J gave up 4 bases and V 6 bases, and 6 bases lay outside the gene matches. CDR3 coding DNA: TGTGCCAGCAGATTCGACAGGGTGAATCAGCCCCAGCATTTT. This codes for CASRFDRVNQPQHF.

The genes are TRBV28 and TRBJ2-1; D perhaps matches TRBD2 (5 bases). This CDR3 contains 17 residues. Per germline, CDR1 MDHEN and CDR2 SYDVKM. V was trimmed by 6 bases and J by 9 bases, leaving 27 bases between them. In DNA, the CDR3 is TGTGCCAGCAGCTTTGTACCTGGAACGGGCCTCGGGGTTGAGCAGTTCTTC. Translation: CASSFVPGTGLGVEQFF.

The V call is TRBV9, the J call TRBJ2-1, with TRBD2 identical over 10 bases. V lost 2 bases and J lost 4; bases outside the gene matches: 9. Germline V gives CDR1 SGDLS, CDR2 YYNGEE. The CDR3 spans 17 residues. The CDR3 reads CASSVWSGTSVYNEQFF. CDR3 DNA: TGTGCCAGCAGCGTCTGGTCCGGGACTAGCGTTTACAATGAGCAGTTCTTC.

The V gene is TRBV21-1, the J gene TRBJ2-7; the listed D gene, TRBD2, was not tested against the DNA. TRBV21-1 is marked as a pseudogene. The CDR3 is 15 residues long. CDR3 loop: CASSKVYGSSYEQYF. The CDR3 DNA reads TGTGCCAGCAGCAAAGTATACGGGAGCTCCTACGAGCAGTACTTC.

This clone was counted a single time. The chain couples TRBV18 to TRBJ2-3, with 8 bases fitting TRBD2. The germline gives CDR1 KGHSH, CDR2 LQKENI. The CDR3 runs to 15 residues. Trimming at V came to 2 bases and at J to 1 base, leaving 2 bases not matched to a gene. The CDR3 loop is CASSPTSGGTDTQYF. In DNA form, the CDR3 reads TGTGCCAGCTCACCAACTAGCGGAGGCACAGATACGCAGTATTTT.

This CDR3 is CATSDLNGGAFF. The DNA of the CDR3 is TGTGCCACCAGTGATTTGAACGGAGGGGCTTTCTTT. The V gene is TRBV24-1, the J gene TRBJ1-1; D is uncertain. From germline, CDR1 is KGHDR and CDR2 SFDVKD. Trimming pared 0 bases from V and 11 bases from J, leaving 9 bases between. The length of the CDR3 is 12 residues.

The chain uses TRBV6-5 and TRBJ1-5; a possible D gene is TRBD1 (5 bases). V was trimmed by 7 bases and J by 0 bases, leaving 13 bases between them. The CDR3 totals 15 residues. Germline CDR1 MNHEY, CDR2 SVGAGI. CDR3 region: CASKTQVYSNQPQHF. CDR3 nucleotide sequence: TGTGCCAGCAAGACACAGGTCTATAGCAATCAGCCCCAGCATTTT.

The V and J genes are TRBV28 and TRBJ1-6; TRBD1 is a possible D gene (5 bases). CDR1 is MDHEN and CDR2 is SYDVKM in the germline V gene. Trimming took 2 bases from V and 1 from J, leaving 6 bases between them. The CDR3 sequence is 15 residues long. The CDR3 spells CASSLAGSYNSPLHF. In DNA form, the CDR3 reads TGTGCCAGCAGTTTAGCAGGGTCCTATAATTCACCCCTCCACTTT.

This chain uses TRBV12-5 with TRBJ2-1; no clear D. Per germline, CDR1 LGHNT and CDR2 FRNRAP. The CDR3 spans 14 residues. V lost 1 base and J 4 bases, leaving 8 bases between the germline ends. As DNA, the CDR3 is TGTGCTAGTGGTTTGGGAGGTCCTTACAATGAGCAGTTCTTC. Its protein is CASGLGGPYNEQFF.

This chain uses TRBV6-6 with TRBJ1-5; 8 bases are a match to TRBD1. Germline CDR1 is MNHNY and CDR2 is SVGAGI (reference sequence). The CDR3 sequence is 15 residues long. The ends lost 5 bases at V and 2 bases at J; junction bases unmatched: 5. The CDR3, as DNA: TGTGCCAGCAGTCCCCAGGGGGCTGGCAATCAGCCCCAGCATTTT. Its translation is CASSPQGAGNQPQHF.

The chain employs TRBV7-6 and TRBJ2-1, with TRBD2 matching 12 bases. CDR3 length: 15 residues. Germline CDR1 and CDR2: SGHVS and FNYEAQ. With V trimmed by 8 bases and J by 8 bases, 10 bases remained unmatched. CDR3 in DNA: TGTGCCAGCTTCCAGCTAGCGGGAGGGAACCATGAGCAGTTCTTC. Its protein is CASFQLAGGNHEQFF.

This chain links TRBV7-2 with TRBJ1-5, with a tentative D call TRBD1 (6 bases). The ends were cut back, 4 bases at V and 6 bases at J, with 10 bases in the middle. CDR3 size: 13 residues. Looked up from germline, CDR1 is SGHTA and CDR2 is FQGNSA. The CDR3 DNA reads as TGTGCCAGCAGCTCTGGACAGTTTCAGCCCCAGCATTTT. Amino acid sequence: CASSSGQFQPQHF.

This clone has only one observation. V is TRBV9 and J is TRBJ2-7; 7 bases fit TRBD2. This CDR3 is built from 16 residues. Germline CDR1 reads SGDLS; CDR2 reads YYNGEE. V was pared by 0 bases and J by 2 bases, with 8 bases of the junction left unmatched. The CDR3 region has the DNA TGTGCCAGCAGCGTAGAGGATAGCGGGCGAACCTACGAGCAGTACTTC. Its protein is CASSVEDSGRTYEQYF.

This clone is a singleton in its sample. The rearrangement links TRBV4-2 to TRBJ2-5; a weak D match, TRBD2 (6 bases). The CDR3 is 16 residues long. The germline V gene encodes CDR1 LGHNA and CDR2 YNFKEQ. The V end lost 0 bases, the J end lost 4 bases, and 15 bases lay between the germline ends. The CDR3: CASSQEGSRDGETQYF. Written as DNA, the CDR3 is TGTGCCAGCAGCCAAGAGGGGTCGCGGGACGGAGAGACCCAGTACTTC.

This clone has only one observation. The chain uses TRBV9 and TRBJ2-2; D uncertain. V dropped 0 bases and J dropped 10 bases, with 10 bases sitting between them. CDR3 size: 13 residues. Germline V lookup: CDR1 SGDLS, CDR2 YYNGEE. The CDR3 DNA is TGTGCCAGCAGCGTAGCTCGCGGAGCGGAGCTGTTTTTT. Translating it yields CASSVARGAELFF. The full variable domain, with the rest looked up from reference TRBV9 and TRBJ2-2, is DSGVTQTPKHLITATGQRVTLRCSPRSGDLSVYWYQQSLDQGLQFLIQYYNGEERAKGNILERFSAQQFPDLHSELNLSSLELGDSALYFCASSVARGAELFFGEGSRLTVL.

For the CDR3, the DNA is TGTGCCAGCAGTGGGTATACCGGGACAGGGGAATGGGGGGTCAAGTATTTT. Encoded protein: CASSGYTGTGEWGVKYF. J is TRBJ2-3 and V is TRBV2, with 10 bases identical to TRBD1. Trimming at V came to 4 bases and at J to 13 bases, leaving 20 bases not matched to a gene. CDR1 is SNHLY and CDR2 is FYNNEI in the germline V gene. This CDR3 region has 17 residues.